The 18 T cell receptor beta chains below come from one sample, sequenced in a study of T-cell memory formation after mild COVID-19 (dated by TCRdb to about 2021). The library was made by 5' RACE. The run used an Illumina NovaSeq 6000. TCRdb reanalyzed the raw reads on its own, using fastp at Q25 for trimming and MiXCR for clone calling, and kept in-frame beta chains. Rows are combined by CDR3 protein, so each entry shows the most common genes and DNA. Counted in this sample were about 430,000 distinct CDR3 sequences; approximately 18% of them appeared once. Of the sample, roughly 21% is held by the ten largest clones. Sequenced sample: PBMCs or a T cell subset sorted from them (not recorded which). All receptors derive from a young man who had mild COVID-19 (a few samples of this study predate the infection). The sample titles of this study are shuffled in the database, so cell type and time point are left out; the donor was told from shared clones.

This clonotype was seen only once. The rearrangement joins TRBV4-1 to TRBJ1-2, with D tentatively TRBD1 (5 bases). V dropped 0 bases and J dropped 2 bases, with 10 bases sitting between them. There are 15 residues in the CDR3. Germline V gene sequence: CDR1 MGHRA, CDR2 YSYEKL. The CDR3: CASSQDPRENYGYTF. The CDR3 nucleotides read TGCGCCAGCAGCCAAGATCCCAGGGAGAACTATGGCTACACCTTC.

This clonotype was seen a few times. This chain uses TRBV3-2 with TRBJ1-5. TRBV3-2 constitutes a pseudogene. The CDR3 is made up of 15 amino acids. The CDR3 protein is CASSRRGPTNQPQHF. The CDR3 DNA reads as TGTGCCAGCAGCCGAAGGGGCCCTACCAATCAGCCCCAGCATTTT.

The chain carries TRBV15 and TRBJ2-1; D not certain. Germline CDR1 is LNHNV and CDR2 is YYDKDF (reference sequence). The V and J ends lost 1 base and 6 bases respectively, with 10 bases between them. There are 14 residues in the CDR3. The CDR3 DNA is TGTGCCACCAGCAGAGGGACGTCCCTCAATGAGCAGTTCTTC. Its translation is CATSRGTSLNEQFF.

This clonotype came up a few times. The chain couples TRBV2 to TRBJ2-2; D tentatively reads TRBD1 or TRBD2 (5 bases each). CDR1 is SNHLY and CDR2 is FYNNEI in the germline V gene. This CDR3 comprises 13 residues. V gave up 7 bases and J gave up 8 bases, with 14 bases separating them. The CDR3 loop is CASTGTPSGELFF. DNA for the CDR3: TGTGCCAGCACTGGGACCCCCAGTGGGGAGCTGTTTTTT. The variable domain in full, completed from reference TRBV2 and TRBJ2-2, reads EPEVTQTPSHQVTQMGQEVILRCVPISNHLYFYWYRQILGQKVEFLVSFYNNEISEKSEIFDDQFSVERPDGSNFTLKIRSTKLEDSAMYFCASTGTPSGELFFGEGSRLTVL.

The rearrangement uses TRBV6-2 or TRBV6-3 and TRBJ1-2; 9 nucleotides align to TRBD1. The junction had 15 bases not matched to a gene; V was cut back by 6 bases and J by 10 bases. The CDR3 covers 15 residues. Germline lookup yields CDR1 MNHEY and CDR2 SVGEGT. The CDR3, as DNA: TGTGCCAGCAGACCCGGACAGGGGTCGGCCGGTCTCTACACCTTC. It is translated as CASRPGQGSAGLYTF.

The chain employs TRBV14 and TRBJ2-2; D call uncertain. This CDR3 is 13 amino acids long. The germline V gene encodes CDR1 SGHDN and CDR2 FVKESK. Trimming cost V 1 base and J 6 bases, with 6 bases left between them. CDR3 coding DNA: TGTGCCAGCAGCCAAGTTTGGCCCGGGGAGCTGTTTTTT. Protein: CASSQVWPGELFF. Full variable domain (remainder filled in from reference TRBV14 and TRBJ2-2): EAGVTQFPSHSVIEKGQTVTLRCDPISGHDNLYWYRRVMGKEIKFLLHFVKESKQDESGMPNNRFLAERTGGTYSTLKVQPAELEDSGVYFCASSQVWPGELFFGEGSRLTVL.

The chain carries TRBV5-1 and TRBJ2-3; D tentatively reads TRBD1 or TRBD2 (6 bases each). Trimming stripped 5 bases from V and 6 bases from J, with 13 bases between. CDR1 SGHRS and CDR2 YFSETQ come from the germline V gene. The CDR3 covers 13 residues. The CDR3 DNA reads TGCGCCAGCAGAGGAAGGGGGGCCGATACGCAGTATTTT. This gives the protein CASRGRGADTQYF.

V usage is TRBV29-1 and J usage is TRBJ1-1, with D uncertain. Germline V CDR1 and CDR2: SQVTM, ANQGSEA. Trimming removed 4 bases at V and 6 bases at J, with 9 bases between. The CDR3 runs 11 residues. CDR3 in DNA: TGCAGCGTTGCCTTCGGGGCTGAAGCTTTCTTT. Amino acid sequence: CSVAFGAEAFF.

This rearrangement joins TRBV11-2 to TRBJ1-2; 7 bases fit TRBD1. Trimming cost V 4 bases and J 4 bases; bases outside gene matches: 12. The CDR3 is 16 residues long. Germline V lookup: CDR1 SGHAT, CDR2 FQNNGV. DNA for the CDR3: TGTGCCAGCAGCTCCCCGAGGAACAGGGGCGGCTATGGCTACACCTTC. Translation gives CASSSPRNRGGYGYTF. The full variable domain, its missing parts supplied by reference TRBV11-2 and TRBJ1-2, is EAGVAQSPRYKIIEKRQSVAFWCNPISGHATLYWYQQILGQGPKLLIQFQNNGVVDDSQLPKDRFSAERLKGVDSTLKIQPAKLEDSAVYLCASSSPRNRGGYGYTFGSGTRLTVV.

In this sample, this clonotype turned up once. This chain joins TRBV6-1 and TRBJ2-7; 10 bases agree with TRBD2. CDR1 and CDR2 (germline): MNHNS, SASEGT. This CDR3 has 15 amino acids. The junction had 7 bases not matched to a gene; V was cut back by 7 bases and J by 1 base. The CDR3 nucleotides read TGTGCCAGCACCCCCGGGACTAGCGAATCCTACGAGCAGTACGTC. Amino acid sequence: CASTPGTSESYEQYV.

The chain is built from TRBV5-1 and TRBJ2-5; 11 bases line up with TRBD2. Losses at the gene ends were 4 bases for V and 5 bases for J; bases not matched to a gene: 7. The CDR3 spans 15 residues. Germline loops: CDR1 SGHRS, CDR2 YFSETQ. In DNA, the CDR3 is TGCGCCAGCAGCGGGACTAGCGGACCTCGGGAGACCCAGTACTTC. Amino acid sequence: CASSGTSGPRETQYF. Drawing the rest from reference TRBV5-1 and TRBJ2-5, the complete variable domain is KAGVTQTPRYLIKTRGQQVTLSCSPISGHRSVSWYQQTPGQGLQFLFEYFSETQRNKGNFPGRFSGRQFSNSRSEMNVSTLELGDSALYLCASSGTSGPRETQYFGPGTRLLVL.

The J gene is TRBJ1-1, the V gene TRBV4-3; weak D call: TRBD1 (5 bases). The length of the CDR3 is 11 residues. Trimming took 4 bases from V and 11 from J, leaving 11 bases between them. CDR1 and CDR2 (germline): LGHNA, YSLEER. The CDR3 DNA reads TGCGCCAGCAGCCTCGGGACTCAGGCTTTCTTT. Translating gives CASSLGTQAFF.

This clonotype was picked up many times. The gene calls are TRBV7-8 and TRBJ2-5; 12 nucleotides align to TRBD2. From germline, CDR1 is SGHVS and CDR2 FQNEAQ. CDR3 size: 14 residues. Trimming at V came to 7 bases and at J to 2 bases, leaving 2 bases not matched to a gene. CDR3 DNA: TGTGCCAGCACCGGGACTAGCGGGCAAGAGACCCAGTACTTC. This codes for CASTGTSGQETQYF.

This clonotype was observed many times. This sequence joins TRBV12-3 or TRBV12-4 and TRBJ1-6; D is unresolved. The CDR3 sequence is 14 residues long. Trimming removed 2 bases from V and 3 bases from J, with 5 bases in between. The CDR3, as DNA: TGTGCCAGCAGTTTATCCAGCTATAATTCACCCCTCCACTTT. Translated, it gives CASSLSSYNSPLHF.

The sample holds many counts of this clonotype. V and J are TRBV27 and TRBJ2-7, with D maybe TRBD1 (5 bases). CDR1 MNHEY and CDR2 SMNVEV come from the germline V gene (reference sequence). The germline V and J ends were trimmed by 2 bases and 3 bases, with 14 bases remaining between them. The CDR3 is 15 amino acids. This CDR3 reads CASSLGPTGYYEQYF. CDR3 in DNA: TGTGCCAGCAGTTTAGGACCCACAGGCTACTACGAGCAGTACTTC.

Details on this clonotype: Since a much larger clone is just one base distant, this may be a read error. The chain links TRBV5-1 to TRBJ1-1; the D is unclear. Trimming took 8 bases from V and 1 from J, leaving 12 bases between them. This CDR3 spans 13 amino acids. The germline CDR1 and CDR2 sequences are SGHRS and YFSETQ. CDR3 sequence reads: CARRFDGNTEAFF. The CDR3 DNA reads TGCGCCAGAAGATTCGATGGGAACACTGAAGCTTTCTTT.

This clonotype was detected a few times. The genes are TRBV4-1 and TRBJ2-5; 7 bases match TRBD2. The length of the CDR3 is 14 residues. Per germline, CDR1 MGHRA and CDR2 YSYEKL. Trimming removed 3 bases from V and 4 bases from J; junction bases left unmatched: 5. As DNA, the CDR3 is TGCGCCAGCAGCCAGGGACTATACTTAGAGACCCAGTACTTC. Protein product: CASSQGLYLETQYF.

The gene calls are TRBV7-9 and TRBJ2-1; 10 positions agree with TRBD2. Unmatched junction bases numbered 7, after V lost 4 bases and J lost 7 bases. Germline V lookup: CDR1 SEHNR, CDR2 FQNEAQ (reference sequence). The CDR3 length is 15 residues. The chain's CDR3 is CASSSSGGAWNEQFF. The CDR3 nucleotides read TGTGCCAGCAGCTCTAGCGGGGGTGCCTGGAATGAGCAGTTCTTC.